The sequence of this T cell receptor beta chain was determined in a study of T-cell reconstitution after alpha-beta-depleted transplantation in children. In regard to this clonotype: Its specificity is not known.

Unique molecular identifiers were incorporated during preparation of the TCRbeta library. TCRdb itself ran the PCR reads through MiXCR, one entry per CDR3 protein. Found here are around 210,000 distinct CDR3 sequences, roughly 6.6% of them singletons; the top ten hold around 5%. The study, taken as a whole, reports: A year post-transplant, T-cell counts and diversity derived mostly from newly produced T cells. The study reportedly traced alpha-beta T cells about two months after transplant to several hundred expanded graft clones.

The source material was PBMCs, sampled before TCRalphabeta/CD19-depleted stem cell transplant. The TCR was taken from a boy aged 2 to 10 with acute lymphoblastic leukemia, due to receive a stem cell transplant.

Here the CDR3 DNA reads TGTGCCAGCAGTCCACAGGGGGGTGCCACTGAAGCTTTCTTT. This codes for CASSPQGGATEAFF. The chain has TRBV12-3 or TRBV12-4 and TRBJ1-1; 8 bases match TRBD1. V lost 5 bases, J lost 4 bases, and 6 bases stayed unmatched. CDR3 length: 14 amino acids.